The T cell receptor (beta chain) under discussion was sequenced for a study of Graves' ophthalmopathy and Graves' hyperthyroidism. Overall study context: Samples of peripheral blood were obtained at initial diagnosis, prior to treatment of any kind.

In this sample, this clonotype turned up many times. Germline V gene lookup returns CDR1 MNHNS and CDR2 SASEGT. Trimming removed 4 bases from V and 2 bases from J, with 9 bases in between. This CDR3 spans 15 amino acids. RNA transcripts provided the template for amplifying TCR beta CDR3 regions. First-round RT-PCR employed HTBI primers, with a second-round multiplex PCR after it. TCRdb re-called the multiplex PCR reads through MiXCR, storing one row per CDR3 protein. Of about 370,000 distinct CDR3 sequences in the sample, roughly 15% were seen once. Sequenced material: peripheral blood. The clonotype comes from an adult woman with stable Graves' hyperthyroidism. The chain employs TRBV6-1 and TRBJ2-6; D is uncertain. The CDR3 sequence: CASSGDGTGANVLTF. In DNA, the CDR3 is TGTGCCAGCAGTGGTGACGGCACTGGGGCCAACGTCCTGACTTTC.